Listed here are 8 T cell receptor beta chains from one sample, sequenced in a study of human T cells and chemical hapten exposure. TCRdb redid the calling of the RACE reads with MiXCR, one entry per CDR3 protein. Among 340,000 or so distinct CDR3 sequences listed, around 7% were seen once. This sample's time point: patch test 1, 2 weeks after DPC sensitization. The treatment here: therapeutic diphenylcyclopropenone sensitization with weekly scalp DPC. The sample consisted of whole blood, taken in connection with sensitization to the hapten diphenylcyclopropenone (DPC). The source of these receptors is a woman aged 18-29 years with alopecia areata. Some clones in this sample may be carry-over from other donors' samples.

This clonotype was seen ten or more times. V gene TRBV7-9 combines with J gene TRBJ2-5, with 7 bases aligning to TRBD1. The CDR3 consists of 14 residues. Germline-derived CDR1 and CDR2 are SEHNR and FQNEAQ (reference sequence). Trimming took 6 bases from V and 1 from J; bases not matched to a gene: 5. The chain's CDR3 is CASRPGQAQETQYF. CDR3 DNA: TGTGCCAGCAGGCCCGGACAGGCCCAAGAGACCCAGTACTTC.

The rearrangement joins TRBV9 to TRBJ2-1, with D possibly being TRBD2 (7 bases). V was clipped by 2 bases and J by 9 bases, with 21 bases between them. Germline lookup yields CDR1 SGDLS and CDR2 YYNGEE. There are 16 residues in the CDR3. The CDR3 reads CASSVGTNLGAGEQFF. CDR3 bases: TGTGCCAGCAGCGTCGGGACTAACCTGGGGGCGGGTGAGCAGTTCTTC.

J is TRBJ2-3 and V is TRBV6-2 or TRBV6-3, with D hard to call. Trimming shortened V by 6 bases and J by 6 bases, and 13 bases separated the two germline ends. Germline V lookup: CDR1 MNHEY, CDR2 SVGEGT. The length of the CDR3 is 13 residues. The CDR3 region is CASSPVPGDTQYF. In nucleotides, the CDR3 is TGTGCCAGCAGCCCCGTGCCCGGGGATACGCAGTATTTT.

The chain is built from TRBV28 and TRBJ2-7; D gene uncertain. V was cut by 2 bases and J by 7 bases, with 18 bases left in between. The CDR3 has 15 residues. CDR1 is MDHEN and CDR2 is SYDVKM in the germline V gene. The CDR3 DNA sequence: TGTGCCAGCAGTTTACCGCAGAAAAGGGCGGCTGAGCAGTACTTC. Its translation: CASSLPQKRAAEQYF. The variable domain in full, with the rest retrieved from reference TRBV28 and TRBJ2-7, is DVKVTQSSRYLVKRTGEKVFLECVQDMDHENMFWYRQDPGLGLRLIYFSYDVKMKEKGDIPEGYSVSREKKERFSLILESASTNQTSMYLCASSLPQKRAAEQYFGPGTRLTVT.

The V and J genes are TRBV18 and TRBJ1-1; TRBD1 is a possible D gene (6 bases). The CDR3 has 13 residues. Between the trimmed V and J ends, which lost 3 bases and 5 bases, there was a span of 10 bases. CDR1 KGHSH and CDR2 LQKENI come from the germline V gene. In DNA form, the CDR3 reads TGTGCCAGCTCACCCAACAGGGAGACTGAAGCTTTCTTT. Residues: CASSPNRETEAFF.

This clonotype was observed many times. The gene calls are TRBV6-6 and TRBJ2-7; 7 bases are shared with TRBD2. Germline CDR1 and CDR2: MNHNY and SVGAGI (reference sequence). J was trimmed by 4 bases and V by 4 bases; bases with no gene match: 4. The CDR3 loop spans 13 amino acids. For the CDR3, the DNA is TGTGCCAGCAGTTGGGAGGGTTCTTACGAGCAGTACTTC. This codes for CASSWEGSYEQYF.

As for this clonotype: A clone one base away is much larger, so this may be a read error. The chain employs TRBV7-2 and TRBJ1-5; 7 nucleotides agree with TRBD1. Per the germline V gene, CDR1 is SGHTA and CDR2 is FQGNSA. The CDR3 loop spans 13 amino acids. Trimming took 3 bases from V and 4 from J; bases not matched to a gene: 0. The CDR3 sequence: CTSSLTGNQPQHF. The CDR3 DNA reads TGTACCAGCAGCTTGACAGGGAATCAGCCCCAGCATTTT.

This clonotype was detected only a few times. The gene calls are TRBV27 and TRBJ1-6, with 9 nucleotides matching TRBD1. The CDR3 totals 15 residues. Germline V CDR1 and CDR2: MNHEY, SMNVEV (reference sequence). With V trimmed by 5 bases and J by 10 bases, 9 bases remained unmatched. DNA of the CDR3: TGTGCCAGCAGTACCAGGACAGGGGTGAACTCACCCCTCCACTTT. Its translation: CASSTRTGVNSPLHF.